The 26 T cell receptor beta chains below come from one sample, sequenced in a study of blood T cell repertoires in COVID-19. Sequencing used immunoSEQ multiplex PCR; TCRdb keeps in-frame clones, though not all of them. The sample records around 200,000 clones, 85% to 90% being singletons. What was sequenced was PBMCs or T cells enriched from blood (not recorded which). Source of these receptors: a woman aged 45-59 years in a cohort exposed to, infected with or recovered from COVID-19 (not recorded which).

The rearrangement links TRBV3-1 (or the pseudogene TRBV3-2) to TRBJ2-5; 10 nucleotides align to TRBD1. J lost 3 bases, V lost 1 base, and 20 bases had no gene match. The CDR3 sequence is 21 residues long. CDR1 is LGHDT, CDR2 YNNKEL, per germline (reference sequence). The DNA of the CDR3 is TGTGCCAGCAGCCAAGCATTTCCTCAGCTTTCAAGACAGGGGGCGAAAGAGACCCAGTACTTC. Translating gives CASSQAFPQLSRQGAKETQYF.

The chain combines TRBV11-2 with TRBJ1-2; D gene unclear. The CDR3 has 13 amino acids. Trimming cost V 3 bases and J 9 bases, with 14 bases left between them. CDR1 SGHAT and CDR2 FQNNGV come from the germline V gene. This CDR3 reads CASSLGRQARYTF. The DNA for the CDR3 is TGTGCCAGCAGCTTGGGTCGGCAGGCTCGCTACACCTTC.

This chain links TRBV30 with TRBJ1-5, with D possibly being TRBD1 (6 bases). The CDR3 consists of 13 residues. Germline V gene lookup returns CDR1 GTSNPN and CDR2 SVGIG (reference sequence). V lost 2 bases and J lost 5, with 10 bases in between. The CDR3 protein is CAWSRGADQPQHF. The CDR3 nucleotides read TGTGCCTGGAGTCGGGGGGCTGATCAGCCCCAGCATTTT.

This chain connects TRBV24-1 to TRBJ1-2, with 7 bases that match TRBD1. After removal of 9 bases from V and 6 bases from J, the junction contained 15 bases not matched to a gene. CDR3 size: 15 residues. Germline-derived CDR1 and CDR2 are KGHDR and SFDVKD. In DNA, the CDR3 is TGTGCCACCGTTATTTCTAACAGGGGTCCCCATGGCTACACCTTC. This encodes CATVISNRGPHGYTF.

This clone was detected a few times. The chain combines TRBV6-5 with TRBJ1-1, with a tentative D call TRBD1 (6 bases). CDR3 length equals 14 residues. Trimming stripped 0 bases from V and 11 bases from J, with 16 bases between. Germline V gene data show CDR1 as MNHEY and CDR2 as SVGAGI. CDR3 region: CASSYSTRGILAFF. The CDR3 region has the DNA TGTGCCAGCAGTTACTCGACCAGGGGCATACTGGCTTTCTTT.

V usage is TRBV19 and J usage is TRBJ2-7; TRBD1 is a possible D gene (5 bases). The length of the CDR3 is 13 residues. Germline CDR1 and CDR2: LNHDA and SQIVND (reference sequence). The germline V and J ends were trimmed by 5 bases and 3 bases, with 11 bases remaining between them. The CDR3 loop reads CASSPQGFYEQYF. CDR3 coding DNA: TGTGCCAGTAGTCCTCAGGGTTTCTACGAGCAGTACTTC.

The V gene is TRBV5-4, the J gene TRBJ2-7, with 10 bases identical to TRBD2. This CDR3 has 17 amino acids. V dropped 0 bases and J dropped 0; count of bases not matched to a gene: 6. CDR1 and CDR2 from the germline V gene are SGHNT and YYREEE (reference sequence). The CDR3 sequence: CASSLGGASGSSYEQYF. Written as DNA, the CDR3 is TGTGCCAGCAGCTTGGGGGGGGCTAGCGGGAGCTCCTACGAGCAGTACTTC.

The J gene is TRBJ1-1, the V gene TRBV5-1; TRBD1 might be the D (5 bases). The CDR3 totals 13 residues. With 8 bases removed from V and 1 base from J, the gap between germline ends came to 12 bases. Germline V gives CDR1 SGHRS, CDR2 YFSETQ. The CDR3 region is CASHGQGNTEAFF. CDR3 bases: TGCGCCAGTCATGGTCAGGGGAACACTGAAGCTTTCTTT.

This rearrangement joins TRBV19 to TRBJ2-2; the match to TRBD2 covers 7 bases. The CDR3 contains 14 residues. Germline V CDR1 and CDR2: LNHDA, SQIVND (reference sequence). With 3 bases clipped from V and 7 bases from J, the junction kept 5 bases outside the gene matches. In nucleotides, the CDR3 is TGTGCCAGTAGTATCCGGGGGGTAGGCGGGGAGCTGTTTTTT. It yields the protein CASSIRGVGGELFF.

This clone was seen only a few times. This chain joins TRBV25-1 and TRBJ1-2; D perhaps matches TRBD1 (6 bases). Trimming left V 5 bases short and J 4 bases short, with 17 bases between. The CDR3 is 15 amino acids. Germline V gene lookup returns CDR1 MGHDK and CDR2 SYGVNS. CDR3 amino acids: CASSTRQDSVYGYTF. CDR3 coding DNA: TGTGCCAGCAGTACTCGACAGGACTCTGTCTATGGCTACACCTTC.

The genes are TRBV5-6 and TRBJ2-3, with 14 bases lining up with TRBD2. Germline-derived CDR1 and CDR2 are SGHDT and YYEEEE. V lost 5 bases and J lost 7; bases outside the gene matches: 6. The CDR3 loop spans 15 amino acids. The CDR3 loop is CASRSGLAGGYTQYF. Written as DNA, the CDR3 is TGTGCCAGCAGATCCGGACTAGCGGGGGGTTATACGCAGTATTTT.

The V and J genes are TRBV12-5 and TRBJ1-4; D gene uncertain. Germline CDR1 is LGHNT and CDR2 is FRNRAP. V lost 1 base to trimming and J lost 8 bases, with 11 bases between them. The CDR3 has 14 residues. In DNA form, the CDR3 reads TGTGCTAGTGGTTTGGGGGCAGGAGGGGAAAAACTGTTTTTT. Translating gives CASGLGAGGEKLFF.

This clone was picked up one time. V gene TRBV21-1 combines with J gene TRBJ2-2; the listed D gene, TRBD2, was not tested against the DNA. TRBV21-1 is recorded as a pseudogene. CDR3 size: 18 residues. CDR3: CASSKASGGPSNTGELFF. Written as DNA, the CDR3 is TGTGCCAGCAGCAAAGCTAGCGGGGGTCCTTCGAACACCGGGGAGCTGTTTTTT.

This chain uses TRBV6-5 with TRBJ1-2, with 10 bases matching TRBD1. This CDR3 region has 16 residues. Per the germline V gene, CDR1 is MNHEY and CDR2 is SVGAGI. J lost 4 bases, V lost 0 bases, and 5 bases had no gene match. The CDR3 bases are TGTGCCAGCAGTTACTCTTCGGGACAGGGGACCTATGGCTACACCTTC. Translation: CASSYSSGQGTYGYTF.

This chain joins TRBV24-1 and TRBJ1-1, with a possible D match to TRBD1 (5 bases). Germline V gene lookup returns CDR1 KGHDR and CDR2 SFDVKD. The CDR3 is 12 amino acids. Trimming removed 12 bases from V and 3 bases from J, with 13 bases in between. CDR3 in DNA: TGTGCCCCAAGACAGTTGGACACTGAAGCTTTCTTT. Protein product: CAPRQLDTEAFF.

This clone was seen just once. V gene TRBV28 combines with J gene TRBJ1-2; perhaps TRBD1 as D (5 bases). Trimming stripped 5 bases from V and 2 bases from J, with 21 bases between. The CDR3 extends over 17 amino acids. In germline, CDR1 is MDHEN, CDR2 SYDVKM. CDR3 sequence: CASSIFGGSIVNYGYTF. The DNA of the CDR3 is TGTGCCAGCAGTATTTTCGGGGGGTCAATCGTAAACTATGGCTACACCTTC.

The genes are TRBV3-1 (or the pseudogene TRBV3-2) and TRBJ1-3; D is perhaps TRBD1 (5 bases). From germline, CDR1 is LGHDT and CDR2 YNNKEL (reference sequence). This CDR3 is built from 15 residues. V was cut by 1 base and J by 4 bases, with 11 bases left in between. Here the CDR3 reads CASSQGSGPGNTIYF. Here the CDR3 DNA reads TGTGCCAGCAGCCAAGGATCAGGGCCGGGAAACACCATATATTTT.

The chain links TRBV6-5 to TRBJ1-5, with 10 positions matching TRBD1. V shed 6 bases and J 6 bases; nucleotides not matched to a gene: 5. The CDR3 contains 14 residues. The germline CDR1 and CDR2 sequences are MNHEY and SVGAGI. The CDR3 DNA follows: TGTGCCAGCAGCCAAGGACAGGGGGTTCAGCCCCAGCATTTT. This encodes CASSQGQGVQPQHF.

This chain connects TRBV4-2 to TRBJ1-4; TRBD1 matches at 8 bases. The CDR3 runs 16 residues. V shed 2 bases and J 3 bases; nucleotides not matched to a gene: 5. The V gene's germline CDR1 is LGHNA and CDR2 YNFKEQ. The CDR3 bases are TGTGCCAGCAGCCAAAATACAGGGGGTCCTAATGAAAAACTGTTTTTT. Protein: CASSQNTGGPNEKLFF.

The chain joins TRBV2 to TRBJ1-4, with 8 positions matching TRBD1. The CDR3 extends over 15 amino acids. Unmatched junction bases numbered 9, after V lost 7 bases and J lost 5 bases. The germline V gene has CDR1 SNHLY and CDR2 FYNNEI. The CDR3 DNA follows: TGTGCCAGCACCCCAGGGGGCGGGGGCAATGAAAAACTGTTTTTT. Its translation: CASTPGGGGNEKLFF.

The chain uses TRBV5-6 and TRBJ1-1, with D tentatively TRBD1 (6 bases). Germline V gene lookup returns CDR1 SGHDT and CDR2 YYEEEE. This CDR3 is built from 14 residues. V dropped 2 bases and J dropped 1 base, with 9 bases sitting between them. The CDR3 loop reads CASSLQGWNTEAFF. CDR3 nucleotides: TGTGCCAGCAGCTTACAGGGTTGGAACACTGAAGCTTTCTTT.

The CDR3 spells CASSQRRVGNTIYF. DNA for the CDR3: TGCGCCAGCAGCCAGAGAAGAGTAGGAAACACCATATATTTT. J is TRBJ1-3 and V is TRBV4-1; the D is unclear. Between the trimmed V and J ends, which lost 3 bases and 4 bases, there was a span of 10 bases. The CDR3 covers 14 residues. CDR1 is MGHRA and CDR2 is YSYEKL in the germline V gene.

V is TRBV30 and J is TRBJ2-2; D gene uncertain. Trimming took off 0 bases at V and 3 bases at J, with 11 bases between the two ends. Germline V lookup: CDR1 GTSNPN, CDR2 SVGIG (reference sequence). The CDR3 is 15 amino acids. CDR3 coding DNA: TGTGCCTGGAGTGTTTGGCATCGTGACACCGGGGAGCTGTTTTTT. This gives the protein CAWSVWHRDTGELFF.

The chain recombines TRBV5-1 with TRBJ2-5, with 8 bases identical to TRBD1. In germline, CDR1 is SGHRS, CDR2 YFSETQ. V lost 7 bases, J lost 5 bases, and 4 bases stayed unmatched. The CDR3 covers 12 residues. Here the CDR3 reads CASGQGGETQYF. CDR3 DNA sequence: TGCGCCAGCGGACAGGGTGGGGAGACCCAGTACTTC.

The V and J genes are TRBV19 and TRBJ1-4; the D gene is possibly TRBD1 (5 bases). The CDR3 extends over 17 amino acids. CDR1 is LNHDA and CDR2 is SQIVND in the germline V gene (reference sequence). Trimming removed 1 base from V and 5 bases from J, with 17 bases in between. The CDR3 nucleotides read TGTGCCAGTAGTATAGTTACTTTTGTGTCAGGGAATGAAAAACTGTTTTTT. It is translated as CASSIVTFVSGNEKLFF.

A single count supports this clone. V and J are TRBV12-3 or TRBV12-4 and TRBJ2-1, with D possibly TRBD2 on 5 matching bases. V was cut by 11 bases and J by 8 bases, with 19 bases left in between. There are 13 residues in the CDR3. The CDR3 sequence: CASARGEMDEQFF. CDR3 DNA: TGTGCCTCGGCCCGGGGTGAGATGGATGAGCAGTTCTTC.